Listed below are T cell receptor beta chains from one sample, sequenced in a study of cytomegalovirus exposure and HLA in healthy donors. The data were produced by immunoSEQ multiplex PCR, yet TCRdb's version contains in-frame clones alone and is incomplete. The top ten hold over 1% of the sample, which has some 130,000 clones, more than 70% seen once. Sequencing input: PBMCs. All receptors derive from a human donor in good health. The CDR3 runs from the conserved cysteine through the conserved F or W. The D gene is left open where the match is weak.

J: TRBJ2-1; V: TRBV12-5; D: TRBD2; CDR3: CASGFPIWTSGGGWEQFF
J: TRBJ1-2; V: TRBV5-4; D: .; CDR3: CASSASQYGYTF
J: TRBJ1-1; V: TRBV29-1; D: .; CDR3: CSVSFGLMNTEAFF
J: TRBJ2-3; V: TRBV2; D: TRBD1; CDR3: CASSLDRGTTDTQYF
J: TRBJ2-1; V: TRBV6-5; D: TRBD2; CDR3: CASSYSPSGNEQFF
J: TRBJ2-1; V: TRBV19; D: TRBD1; CDR3: CASSSRQGSSYNEQFF
J: TRBJ1-5; V: TRBV2; D: .; CDR3: CASSDRGSNQPQHF
J: TRBJ1-3; V: TRBV19; D: .; CDR3: CASSPSLGFSGNTIYF
J: TRBJ2-7; V: TRBV6-5; D: TRBD2; CDR3: CASSYPGLDGYEQYF
J: TRBJ2-2; V: TRBV4-1; D: TRBD1; CDR3: CASSQRTGDPGELFF
J: TRBJ1-5; V: TRBV27; D: .; CDR3: CASSLVNSNQPQHF
J: TRBJ2-1; V: TRBV6-1; D: .; CDR3: CASSADLEGNEQFF
J: TRBJ1-1; V: TRBV5-4; D: TRBD1; CDR3: CASSPSDRVLSEAFF
J: TRBJ2-3; V: TRBV5-6; D: .; CDR3: CASSLETTDTQYF
J: TRBJ2-3; V: TRBV10-1; D: TRBD2; CDR3: CASSPTSGGAWSTDTQYF
J: TRBJ2-1; V: TRBV7-9; D: TRBD2; CDR3: CASSLVSGGRNEQFF
J: TRBJ2-5; V: TRBV18; D: TRBD1; CDR3: CASSPGTVQETQYF
J: TRBJ2-1; V: TRBV7-8; D: .; CDR3: CASSLALGQPTLNEQFF
J: TRBJ2-7; V: TRBV19; D: .; CDR3: CASSPRQSLSYEQYF
J: TRBJ2-3; V: TRBV6-5; D: TRBD2; CDR3: CASSYGLAGTDTQYF
J: TRBJ2-7; V: TRBV7-9; D: TRBD1; CDR3: CASSLFLGGPGSYEQYF
J: TRBJ1-5; V: TRBV19; D: TRBD1; CDR3: CASNNGFVGQGNQPQHF
J: TRBJ1-2; V: TRBV19; D: TRBD1; CDR3: CASRGDRGVFYGYTF
J: TRBJ2-1; V: TRBV9; D: TRBD2; CDR3: CASNGGGAGNEQFF
J: TRBJ2-7; V: TRBV6-5; D: .; CDR3: CASSWSGSTYEQYF
J: TRBJ2-5; V: TRBV5-4; D: TRBD2; CDR3: CASSPGTSLHQETQYF
J: TRBJ2-2; V: TRBV18; D: .; CDR3: CASSPSARPGELFF
J: TRBJ2-3; V: TRBV2; D: .; CDR3: CASSEGAPLIDTQYF
J: TRBJ1-2; V: TRBV6-1; D: TRBD1; CDR3: CASNLGQGSRGYTF
J: TRBJ1-6; V: TRBV13; D: .; CDR3: CASSLGQNNSPLHF
J: TRBJ1-1; V: TRBV5-1; D: TRBD1; CDR3: CATRTGGETNTEAFF
J: .; V: TRBV7-8; D: .; CDR3: CASSWDTSYEQYF
J: TRBJ1-2; V: TRBV6-5; D: .; CDR3: CASSARGARFGYTF
J: .; V: TRBV6-5; D: .; CDR3: CASSREYEQYF
J: TRBJ1-1; V: TRBV2; D: TRBD1; CDR3: CASRYRGHTEAFF